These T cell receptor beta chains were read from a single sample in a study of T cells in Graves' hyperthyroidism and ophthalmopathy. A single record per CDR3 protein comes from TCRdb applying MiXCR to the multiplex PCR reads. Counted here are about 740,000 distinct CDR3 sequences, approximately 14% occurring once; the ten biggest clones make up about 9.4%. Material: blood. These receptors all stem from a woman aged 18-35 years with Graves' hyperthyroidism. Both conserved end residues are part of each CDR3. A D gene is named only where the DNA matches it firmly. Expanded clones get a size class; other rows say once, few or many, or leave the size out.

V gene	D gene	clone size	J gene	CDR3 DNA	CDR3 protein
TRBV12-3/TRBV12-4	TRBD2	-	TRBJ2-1	TGTGCCAGCAGTTTCCGTACTAGCGGGAGTGGCAATGAGCAGTTCTTC	CASSFRTSGSGNEQFF
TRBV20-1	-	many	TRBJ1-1	TGCAGTGCCATAGACAGTCTATTTCTTGAGGCCACTGAAGCTTTCTTT	CSAIDSLFLEATEAFF
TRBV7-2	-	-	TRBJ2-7	TGTGCCAGCAGCTTAAGCGCTAGCGTCTCCTACGAGCAGTACTTC	CASSLSASVSYEQYF
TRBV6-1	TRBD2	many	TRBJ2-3	TGTGCCAGCTCGACTAGCGGGAGGACAGATACGCAGTATTTT	CASSTSGRTDTQYF
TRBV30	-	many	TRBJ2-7	TGTGCCTGGAGCTTGACACCCACCTACGAGCAGTACTTC	CAWSLTPTYEQYF
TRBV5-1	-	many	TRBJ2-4	TGCGCCAGCAGCTTGGGAGGTTTGGAAAACATTCAGTACTTC	CASSLGGLENIQYF
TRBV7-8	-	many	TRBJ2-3	TGTGCCAGCAGCTTAAACCCGCTAGGGCGTACGCAGTATTTT	CASSLNPLGRTQYF
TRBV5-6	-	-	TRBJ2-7	TGTGCCAGCAGCCCACTCGGAGGGCAGCTCTCCTACGAGCAGTACTTC	CASSPLGGQLSYEQYF
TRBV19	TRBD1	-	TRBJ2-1	TGTGCCAGTAGTATCCGGGACAGGTACTACAATGAGCAGTTCTTC	CASSIRDRYYNEQFF
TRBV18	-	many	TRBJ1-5	TGTGCCAGCGAAGACAGGTCGGGTAAGCCCCAGCATTTT	CASEDRSGKPQHF
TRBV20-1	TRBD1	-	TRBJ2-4	TGCAGTGCTAGAGAATTTGGGACAGGGAAAAACATTCAGTACTTC	CSAREFGTGKNIQYF
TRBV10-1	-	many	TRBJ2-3	TGCGCCAGCAGCCCCAGCGTTGCAGATACGCAGTATTTT	CASSPSVADTQYF
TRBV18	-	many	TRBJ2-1	TGTGCCAGCTCGACTAGGGGGAACACCTACAATGAGCAGTTCTTC	CASSTRGNTYNEQFF
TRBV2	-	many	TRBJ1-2	TGTGCCAGCAGTGAATTCGGCTATCCGAACTATGGCTACACCTTC	CASSEFGYPNYGYTF
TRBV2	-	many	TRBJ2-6	TGTGCCAGCGGAGGGGAGACTGGGGCCAACGTCCTGACTTTC	CASGGETGANVLTF
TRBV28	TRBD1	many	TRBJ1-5	TGTGCCAGCAGTACCCGGGACAGGGTGAGGGTGGGGTACAATCAGCCCCAGCATTTT	CASSTRDRVRVGYNQPQHF
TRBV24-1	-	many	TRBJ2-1	TGTGCCACCACTGGGAGTAGCGCAAATTCCTACAATGAGCAGTTCTTC	CATTGSSANSYNEQFF
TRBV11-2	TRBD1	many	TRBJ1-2	TGTGCCAGCAGCCCCGGGACAGGTGCTAACTATGGCTACACCTTC	CASSPGTGANYGYTF
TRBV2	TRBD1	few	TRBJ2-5	TGTGCCAGCAGGGGACAGGGTCAGGAGACCCAGTACTTC	CASRGQGQETQYF
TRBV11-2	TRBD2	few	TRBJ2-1	TGTGCCAGCAGCGGTCACCGGGAGGGCCTTTACAATGAGCAGTTCTTC	CASSGHREGLYNEQFF
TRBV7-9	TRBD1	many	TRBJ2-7	TGTGCCAGCAGCCACAGGGACAGCCTTACGCGTTCCTACGAGCAGTACTTC	CASSHRDSLTRSYEQYF
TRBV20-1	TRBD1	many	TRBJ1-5	TGCAGTGCTTTGGGCATGGACAGGGTTAAGCCCCAGCATTTT	CSALGMDRVKPQHF
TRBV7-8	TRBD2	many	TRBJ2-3	TGTGCCAGCAGCCCCTCCGGGACTAGCGGTCGCACAGATACGCAGTATTTT	CASSPSGTSGRTDTQYF
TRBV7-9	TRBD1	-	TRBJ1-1	TGTGCCAGCAGCGGGACAGGGGTGGAGAGCACTGGAGCTTTCTTT	CASSGTGVESTGAFF
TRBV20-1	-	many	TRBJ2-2	TGCAGTGCTAGAGTGCGGGGTGGGGCGGGTACGACCGTGAACACCGGGGAGCTGTTTTTT	CSARVRGGAGTTVNTGELFF
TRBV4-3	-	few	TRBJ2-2	TGCGCCAGCAGCCAATCAGTCACAGGGTCCTCCGGGGAGCTGTTTTTT	CASSQSVTGSSGELFF
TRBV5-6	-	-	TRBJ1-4	TGTGCCAGCAGCTCCGGCCCGCCAACTAATGAAAAACTGTTTTTT	CASSSGPPTNEKLFF
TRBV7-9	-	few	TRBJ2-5	TGTGCCAGCAGCAATATGGGGACCCAGTACTTC	CASSNMGTQYF
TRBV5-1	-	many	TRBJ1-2	TGCGCCAGCAGCAAAGCGCGACGGGTCGACTATGGCTACACCTTC	CASSKARRVDYGYTF
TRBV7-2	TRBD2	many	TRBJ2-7	TGTGCCAGCAGCCTAGGACTAGCGGGAGGCCACGAGCAGTACTTC	CASSLGLAGGHEQYF
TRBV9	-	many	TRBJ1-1	TGTGCCAGCAGCGCGCGACAGACCATGAACACTGAAGCTTTCTTT	CASSARQTMNTEAFF
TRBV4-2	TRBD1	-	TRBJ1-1	TGTGCCAGCCAAAAGCTAGAACAGGGGGTGAACACTGAAGCTTTCTTT	CASQKLEQGVNTEAFF
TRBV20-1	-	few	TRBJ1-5	TGCAGTGCTAGAGTAAAGGATTATAGCAATCAGCCCCAGCATTTT	CSARVKDYSNQPQHF
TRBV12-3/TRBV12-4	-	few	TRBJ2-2	TGTGCCAGCACCACCAGGGGGGCGAACACCGGGGAGCTGTTTTTT	CASTTRGANTGELFF
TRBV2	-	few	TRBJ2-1	TGTGCCAGCAGTGCGTATTACGTCGACAATGAGCAGTTCTTC	CASSAYYVDNEQFF
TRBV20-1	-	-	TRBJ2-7	TGCAGTGCTATAGCCTACGAGCAGTACTTC	CSAIAYEQYF
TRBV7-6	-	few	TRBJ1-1	TGTGCCAGCAGCTTAGGGGGCGGAGAGAACACTGAAGCTTTCTTT	CASSLGGGENTEAFF
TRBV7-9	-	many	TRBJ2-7	TGTGCCAGCAGCCACGCAGGCTCGATCTACGAGCAGTACTTC	CASSHAGSIYEQYF
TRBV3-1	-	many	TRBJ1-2	TGTGCCAGCAGCCAAGAGAACGGGAATGGCTACACCTTC	CASSQENGNGYTF
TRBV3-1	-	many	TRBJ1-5	TGTGCCAGCAGCCAATCTAGCCAGCCCCAGCATTTT	CASSQSSQPQHF
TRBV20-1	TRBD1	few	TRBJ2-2	TGCAGTGCTAGAGACATGTCCGTTGGGACAGCGAACACCGGGGAGCTGTTTTTT	CSARDMSVGTANTGELFF
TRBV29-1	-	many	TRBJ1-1	TGCAGCGTTGACAGGGCAAACACTGAAGCTTTCTTT	CSVDRANTEAFF
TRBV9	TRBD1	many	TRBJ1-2	TGTGCCAGCAGCGGGGACAGCCGGAGCTACACCTTC	CASSGDSRSYTF
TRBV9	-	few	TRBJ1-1	TGTGCCAGCAGCGCCAAAGCCGCCCTGGACACAGTGGAAGCTTTCTTT	CASSAKAALDTVEAFF
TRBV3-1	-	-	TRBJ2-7	TGTGCCAGCAGCCTCCGAGGGGGGAATAGGGGGAACGAGCAGTACTTC	CASSLRGGNRGNEQYF
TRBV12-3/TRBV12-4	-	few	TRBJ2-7	TGTGCCAGCAGTTTTCGGGGAGAAAGCTCCTACGAGCAGTACTTC	CASSFRGESSYEQYF
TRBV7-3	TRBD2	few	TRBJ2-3	TGTGCCAGCAGCTATGATAGCGGGAGGGCCCCAGGTACGCAGTATTTT	CASSYDSGRAPGTQYF
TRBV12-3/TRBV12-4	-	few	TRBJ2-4	TGTGCCAGCAGTAGAAGGGGGGCTAGACAGCAAGCCAAAAACATTCAGTACTTC	CASSRRGARQQAKNIQYF
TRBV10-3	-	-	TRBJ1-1	TGTGCCATCAGTGCAGGACCGCTGAACACTGAAGCTTTCTTT	CAISAGPLNTEAFF
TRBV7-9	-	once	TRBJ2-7	TGTGCCAGCAGCTTACCGGCGAGGGAGCAGTACTTC	CASSLPAREQYF
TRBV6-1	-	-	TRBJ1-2	TGTGCCAGCAGTGAATGGGTCGGCTATGGCTACACCTTC	CASSEWVGYGYTF
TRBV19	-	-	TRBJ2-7	TGTGCCAGTAGTATGTATAGAGCCTACGAGCAGTACTTC	CASSMYRAYEQYF
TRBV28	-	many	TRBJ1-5	TGTGCCAGCAGTTTGGGGGTCTCACAGCCCCAGCATTTT	CASSLGVSQPQHF
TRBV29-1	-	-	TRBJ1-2	TGCAGCGTTCCCAGGACCGCCGGCTATGGCTACACCTTC	CSVPRTAGYGYTF
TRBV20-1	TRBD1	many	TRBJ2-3	TGCAGTGCTAGAGAAGGGGGCGCTCGTGGCACAGATACGCAGTATTTT	CSAREGGARGTDTQYF
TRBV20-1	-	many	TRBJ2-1	TGCAGTGCTAGAGATGGGATCCGGGGAGAAGAGCAGTTCTTC	CSARDGIRGEEQFF